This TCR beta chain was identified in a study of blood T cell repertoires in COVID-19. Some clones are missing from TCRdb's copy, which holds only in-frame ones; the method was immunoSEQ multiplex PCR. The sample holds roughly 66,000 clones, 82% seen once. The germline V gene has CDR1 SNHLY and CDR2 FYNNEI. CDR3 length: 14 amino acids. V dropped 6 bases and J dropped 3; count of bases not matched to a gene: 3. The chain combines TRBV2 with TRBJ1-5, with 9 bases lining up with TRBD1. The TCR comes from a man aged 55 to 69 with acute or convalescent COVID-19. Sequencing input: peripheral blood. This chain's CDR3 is CASSRDRDNQPQHF. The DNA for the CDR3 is TGTGCCAGCAGCCGGGACAGGGACAATCAGCCCCAGCATTTT.